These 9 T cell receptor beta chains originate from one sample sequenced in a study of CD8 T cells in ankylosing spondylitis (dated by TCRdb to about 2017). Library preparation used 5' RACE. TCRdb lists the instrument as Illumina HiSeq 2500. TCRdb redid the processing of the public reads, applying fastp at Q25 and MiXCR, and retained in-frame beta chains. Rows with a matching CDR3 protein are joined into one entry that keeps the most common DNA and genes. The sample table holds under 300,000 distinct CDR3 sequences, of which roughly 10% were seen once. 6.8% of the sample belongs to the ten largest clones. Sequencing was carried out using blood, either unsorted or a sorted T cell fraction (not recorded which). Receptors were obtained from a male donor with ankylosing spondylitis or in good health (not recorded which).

The CDR3 region is CASSQDLGSGSSYNEQFF. The DNA for the CDR3 is TGTGCCAGCAGCCAAGATCTTGGTAGCGGGAGCTCCTACAATGAGCAGTTCTTC. This chain uses TRBV3-1 with TRBJ2-1; 9 positions agree with TRBD2. The length of the CDR3 is 18 residues. Looked up from germline, CDR1 is LGHDT and CDR2 is YNNKEL (reference sequence). V gave up 0 bases and J gave up 0 bases; unmatched junction bases: 6.

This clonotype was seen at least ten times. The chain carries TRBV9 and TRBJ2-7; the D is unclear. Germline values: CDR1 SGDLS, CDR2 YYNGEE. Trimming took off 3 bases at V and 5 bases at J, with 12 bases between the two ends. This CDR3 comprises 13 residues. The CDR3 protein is CASSGAPTHEQYF. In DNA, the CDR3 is TGTGCCAGCAGCGGAGCCCCGACCCACGAGCAGTACTTC. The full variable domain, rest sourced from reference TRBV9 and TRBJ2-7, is DSGVTQTPKHLITATGQRVTLRCSPRSGDLSVYWYQQSLDQGLQFLIQYYNGEERAKGNILERFSAQQFPDLHSELNLSSLELGDSALYFCASSGAPTHEQYFGPGTRLTVT.

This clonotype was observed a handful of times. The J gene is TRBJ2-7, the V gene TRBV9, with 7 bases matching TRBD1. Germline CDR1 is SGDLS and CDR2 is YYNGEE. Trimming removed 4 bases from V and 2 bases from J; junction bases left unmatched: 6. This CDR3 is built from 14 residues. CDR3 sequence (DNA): TGTGCCAGCAGCCCCGCACAGGGGACCTACGAGCAGTACTTC. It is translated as CASSPAQGTYEQYF.

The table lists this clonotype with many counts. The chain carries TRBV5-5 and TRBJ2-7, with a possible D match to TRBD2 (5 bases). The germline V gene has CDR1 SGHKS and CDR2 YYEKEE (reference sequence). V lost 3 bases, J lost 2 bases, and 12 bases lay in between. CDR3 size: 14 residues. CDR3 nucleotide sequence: TGTGCCAGCAGCTACGGGGATTCTCCCTACGAGCAGTACTTC. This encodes CASSYGDSPYEQYF.

CDR3 sequence reads: CASSALRRRLAGGNNEQFF. For the CDR3, the DNA is TGTGCCAGTAGTGCTCTGAGGAGGAGACTAGCGGGGGGTAACAATGAGCAGTTCTTC. The chain has TRBV19 and TRBJ2-1; 13 bases match TRBD2. The CDR3 totals 19 residues. The V gene end was trimmed by 5 bases and the J gene end by 5 bases; junction bases not matched to a gene: 15. Germline values: CDR1 LNHDA, CDR2 SQIVND (reference sequence).

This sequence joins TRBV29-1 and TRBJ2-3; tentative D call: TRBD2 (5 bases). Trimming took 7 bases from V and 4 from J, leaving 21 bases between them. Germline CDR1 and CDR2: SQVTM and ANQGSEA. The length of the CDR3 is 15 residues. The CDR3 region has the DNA TGCAGCGCCCCGGACTTTAGCGTTTTCCCAGATACGCAGTATTTT. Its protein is CSAPDFSVFPDTQYF.

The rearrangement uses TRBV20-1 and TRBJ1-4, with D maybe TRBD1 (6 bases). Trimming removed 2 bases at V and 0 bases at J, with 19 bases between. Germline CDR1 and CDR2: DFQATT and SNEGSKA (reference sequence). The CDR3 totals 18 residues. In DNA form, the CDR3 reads TGCAGTGCTAGAAACCTCGTGGGGGGGCAAGCAACTAATGAAAAACTGTTTTTT. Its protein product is CSARNLVGGQATNEKLFF.

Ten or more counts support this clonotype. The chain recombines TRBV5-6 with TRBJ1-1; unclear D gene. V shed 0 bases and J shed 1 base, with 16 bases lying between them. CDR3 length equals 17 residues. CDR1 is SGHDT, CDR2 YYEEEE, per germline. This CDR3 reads CASSLGRTIFWNTEAFF. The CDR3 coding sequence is TGTGCCAGCAGCTTGGGACGGACGATATTTTGGAACACTGAAGCTTTCTTT.

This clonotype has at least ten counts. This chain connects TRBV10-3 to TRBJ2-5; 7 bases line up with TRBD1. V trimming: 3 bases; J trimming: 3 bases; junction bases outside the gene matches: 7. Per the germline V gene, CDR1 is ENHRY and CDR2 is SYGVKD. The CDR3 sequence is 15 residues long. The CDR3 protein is CAISEGQVLEETQYF. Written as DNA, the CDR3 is TGTGCCATCAGTGAAGGACAGGTTCTCGAAGAGACCCAGTACTTC.